This TCR beta chain was observed in a study of blood T cell repertoires in COVID-19. Study-wide context: PBMCs, B-cell-depleted T cells, or T cells provided the cDNA or gDNA that made up the material.

V gave up 5 bases and J gave up 2 bases; unmatched junction bases: 11. The germline CDR1 and CDR2 sequences are MDHEN and SYDVKM. CDR3 length: 16 amino acids. Repertoires were generated with immunoSEQ multiplex PCR, while TCRdb's copy carries only in-frame clones and drops some. Of over 100,000 clones listed, 75% to 90% were seen once; the top ten hold 15% to 20%. Source material: peripheral blood. This receptor was taken from a woman in her sixties or seventies with acute or convalescent COVID-19. V gene TRBV28 combines with J gene TRBJ2-7; 8 bases align to TRBD1. CDR3 nucleotide sequence: TGTGCCAGCAGTCCCCCCCGGACAGGGAAAGCCTACGAGCAGTACTTC. Its protein product is CASSPPRTGKAYEQYF.